Following are 32 T cell receptor beta chains from one sample sequenced in a study of T-cell reconstitution after alpha-beta-depleted transplantation in children. A TCRbeta library incorporating unique molecular identifiers was prepared. A single record per CDR3 protein comes from TCRdb applying MiXCR to the PCR reads. The data contain around 700,000 distinct CDR3 sequences, around 13% of them singletons. Sequenced material: PBMCs, taken before TCRalphabeta/CD19-depleted stem cell transplant. The origin of the receptors is a girl aged 2 to 10 with congenital amegakaryocytic thrombocytopenia, due to receive a stem cell transplant.

This clonotype has more than one count but fewer than ten. The rearrangement links TRBV20-1 to TRBJ1-1; D remains unclear. CDR1 and CDR2 (germline): DFQATT, SNEGSKA (reference sequence). The ends were cut back, 7 bases at V and 2 bases at J, with 20 bases in the middle. This CDR3 comprises 15 residues. DNA of the CDR3: TGCAGTGTCCTCAATCCGGGAACACAAAACACTGAAGCTTTCTTT. Protein sequence: CSVLNPGTQNTEAFF.

This clonotype came up many times. The chain recombines TRBV5-1 with TRBJ2-7; 7 nucleotides line up with TRBD2. This CDR3 spans 15 amino acids. V gave up 5 bases and J gave up 5 bases; unmatched junction bases: 13. Germline lookup yields CDR1 SGHRS and CDR2 YFSETQ. The chain's CDR3 is CASSPLILARHEQYF. CDR3 bases: TGCGCCAGCAGTCCCCTAATACTAGCGCGACACGAGCAGTACTTC. Variable domain in full (rest from reference TRBV5-1 and TRBJ2-7): KAGVTQTPRYLIKTRGQQVTLSCSPISGHRSVSWYQQTPGQGLQFLFEYFSETQRNKGNFPGRFSGRQFSNSRSEMNVSTLELGDSALYLCASSPLILARHEQYFGPGTRLTVT.

The sample holds many counts of this clonotype. The J gene is TRBJ2-3, the V gene TRBV24-1; no clear D. CDR1 and CDR2 from the germline V gene are KGHDR and SFDVKD. There are 15 residues in the CDR3. V was cut by 5 bases and J by 4 bases, with 15 bases left in between. The CDR3 DNA reads as TGTGCCACCAGTGTCCCCGGAAAATTGGCAGATACGCAGTATTTT. It translates to CATSVPGKLADTQYF.

The chain couples TRBV28 to TRBJ2-7; D perhaps matches TRBD1 (5 bases). CDR1 and CDR2 from the germline V gene are MDHEN and SYDVKM. V was trimmed by 8 bases and J by 5 bases, leaving 19 bases between them. The CDR3 length is 14 residues. The CDR3 spells CASYPRRLRDEQYF. The CDR3, as DNA: TGTGCCAGCTACCCCAGGCGTCTCAGGGACGAGCAGTACTTC.

The rearrangement joins TRBV5-1 to TRBJ2-1; a possible D gene is TRBD1 (5 bases). Germline CDR1 reads SGHRS; CDR2 reads YFSETQ. Trimming took off 0 bases at V and 7 bases at J, with 11 bases between the two ends. The CDR3 runs 14 residues. The CDR3 region is CASSLETGMNEQFF. In nucleotides, the CDR3 is TGCGCCAGCAGCTTGGAAACAGGTATGAATGAGCAGTTCTTC. The complete variable domain, with remaining parts taken from reference TRBV5-1 and TRBJ2-1, reads KAGVTQTPRYLIKTRGQQVTLSCSPISGHRSVSWYQQTPGQGLQFLFEYFSETQRNKGNFPGRFSGRQFSNSRSEMNVSTLELGDSALYLCASSLETGMNEQFFGPGTRLTVL.

This clonotype appeared many times. The V gene is TRBV7-6, the J gene TRBJ1-1; weak D call: TRBD1 (6 bases). Trimming took 5 bases from V and 0 from J, leaving 19 bases between them. The CDR3 consists of 17 residues. Per germline, CDR1 SGHVS and CDR2 FNYEAQ. CDR3 sequence: CASSRSLRRTVNTEAFF. The CDR3 bases are TGTGCCAGCAGCCGAAGCTTGCGGCGGACAGTGAACACTGAAGCTTTCTTT. Together with reference TRBV7-6 and TRBJ1-1, the CDR3 gives the full variable domain: GAGVSQSPRYKVTKRGQDVALRCDPISGHVSLYWYRQALGQGPEFLTYFNYEAQQDKSGLPNDRFSAERPEGSISTLTIQRTEQRDSAMYRCASSRSLRRTVNTEAFFGQGTRLTVV.

This clonotype was seen ten or more times. The gene calls are TRBV20-1 and TRBJ2-1; 8 nucleotides align to TRBD2. V trimming: 5 bases; J trimming: 9 bases; junction bases outside the gene matches: 18. CDR1 is DFQATT, CDR2 SNEGSKA, per germline (reference sequence). The CDR3 runs 16 residues. The CDR3 nucleotides are TGCAGTGCTGAAATCCTCCCGGGACTAGAGATGGGTGAGCAGTTCTTC. Its protein is CSAEILPGLEMGEQFF.

This clonotype was counted at least ten times. The chain has TRBV20-1 and TRBJ2-1; D is uncertain. Trimming cost V 4 bases and J 5 bases, with 12 bases left between them. The CDR3 has 13 residues. CDR1 DFQATT and CDR2 SNEGSKA come from the germline V gene (reference sequence). As DNA, the CDR3 is TGCAGTGCTAACAGCCGACTGCACAATGAGCAGTTCTTC. Its protein product is CSANSRLHNEQFF.

This clonotype was observed many times. This chain uses TRBV20-1 with TRBJ1-2, with TRBD1 matching 7 bases. CDR3 length: 14 residues. Trimming removed 0 bases from V and 4 bases from J; junction bases left unmatched: 5. Looked up from germline, CDR1 is DFQATT and CDR2 is SNEGSKA (reference sequence). This chain's CDR3 is CSARDVGGAYGYTF. In nucleotides, the CDR3 is TGCAGTGCTAGAGATGTAGGGGGCGCCTATGGCTACACCTTC.

The chain uses TRBV10-3 and TRBJ2-1; 10 bases match TRBD1. Germline V gene lookup returns CDR1 ENHRY and CDR2 SYGVKD. This CDR3 is built from 15 residues. J lost 5 bases, V lost 4 bases, and 5 bases had no gene match. CDR3 bases: TGTGCCATCAGTGGACCGGGACAGGGGCACAATGAGCAGTTCTTC. Protein: CAISGPGQGHNEQFF.

V usage is TRBV6-5 and J usage is TRBJ2-2; D might be TRBD1 (6 bases). Per germline, CDR1 MNHEY and CDR2 SVGAGI. The CDR3 contains 18 residues. With 0 bases removed from V and 0 bases from J, the gap between germline ends came to 14 bases. The CDR3: CASSYSNQGPSNTGELFF. The CDR3 nucleotides read TGTGCCAGCAGTTACTCGAATCAGGGGCCCTCGAACACCGGGGAGCTGTTTTTT.

This clonotype was detected only a few times. The chain employs TRBV5-1 and TRBJ2-1; the D gene is possibly TRBD2 (5 bases). V dropped 0 bases and J dropped 5 bases, with 12 bases sitting between them. The length of the CDR3 is 15 residues. Germline V gene data show CDR1 as SGHRS and CDR2 as YFSETQ. This CDR3 is CASSLGVQADNEQFF. CDR3 DNA sequence: TGCGCCAGCAGCTTGGGTGTCCAAGCGGACAATGAGCAGTTCTTC.

This clonotype appeared many times. This sequence joins TRBV4-1 and TRBJ2-5, with TRBD1 matching over 7 bases. The CDR3 loop spans 16 amino acids. Germline loops: CDR1 MGHRA, CDR2 YSYEKL. V shed 1 base and J 2 bases; nucleotides not matched to a gene: 7. CDR3 nucleotide sequence: TGCGCCAGCAGCCAAGTTGGGGCAGGGGGACAAGAGACCCAGTACTTC. Its translation is CASSQVGAGGQETQYF.

The chain links TRBV2 to TRBJ2-3; a weak D match, TRBD1 (6 bases). The V end was cut by 5 bases, the J end by 2 bases, with 14 bases between. The CDR3 loop spans 15 amino acids. Germline CDR1 reads SNHLY; CDR2 reads FYNNEI. DNA for the CDR3: TGTGCCAGCAGTTACAGGGAAGGTTTCACAGATACGCAGTATTTT. Translated, it gives CASSYREGFTDTQYF.

This clonotype was seen a handful of times. V is TRBV7-2 and J is TRBJ2-7; D is unclear. Deletions cut 3 bases from V and 2 bases from J, with 14 bases between. The germline V gene has CDR1 SGHTA and CDR2 FQGNSA. CDR3 length: 15 residues. The CDR3 spells CASSFRVASTYEQYF. The CDR3 bases are TGTGCCAGCAGCTTCCGCGTAGCCTCGACCTACGAGCAGTACTTC.

The CDR3: CASSFGAGNAGVTDTQYF. The CDR3 DNA is TGCGCCAGCAGCTTCGGGGCAGGGAATGCGGGTGTGACAGATACGCAGTATTTT. The J gene is TRBJ2-3, the V gene TRBV5-1; D is possibly TRBD1 or TRBD2 (5 bases each). V was trimmed by 2 bases and J by 3 bases, leaving 22 bases between them. The germline V gene encodes CDR1 SGHRS and CDR2 YFSETQ. The CDR3 length is 18 residues.

This clonotype was seen more than once but under ten times. The V call is TRBV25-1, the J call TRBJ2-3; D remains ambiguous. The CDR3 totals 13 residues. Germline CDR1 and CDR2: MGHDK and SYGVNS. V lost 0 bases and J lost 1, with 2 bases in between. The CDR3, as DNA: TGTGCCAGCAGTGAATACGGCACAGATACGCAGTATTTT. It codes for CASSEYGTDTQYF.

The genes are TRBV14 and TRBJ2-7, with D hard to call. The CDR3 is made up of 13 amino acids. The ends were cut back, 0 bases at V and 3 bases at J, with 6 bases in the middle. Looked up from germline, CDR1 is SGHDN and CDR2 is FVKESK. CDR3 nucleotide sequence: TGTGCCAGCAGCCAAGATATGGGCTACGAGCAGTACTTC. Amino acids: CASSQDMGYEQYF.

This clonotype was seen ten or more times. The V call is TRBV11-2, the J call TRBJ2-3, with TRBD1 as a possible D gene (5 bases). The germline CDR1 and CDR2 sequences are SGHAT and FQNNGV. This CDR3 is built from 15 residues. V shed 2 bases and J shed 4 bases, with 13 bases lying between them. The CDR3 loop is CASSLRGAGADTQYF. Written as DNA, the CDR3 is TGTGCCAGCAGCTTAAGGGGCGCTGGCGCAGATACGCAGTATTTT.

Ten or more counts support this clonotype. The chain is built from TRBV7-9 and TRBJ1-4; D unclear. V was shortened by 5 bases and J by 13 bases, with 14 bases between the two germline ends. The length of the CDR3 is 12 residues. CDR1 SEHNR and CDR2 FQNEAQ come from the germline V gene (reference sequence). CDR3 sequence reads: CASSPDRGVLFF. CDR3 sequence (DNA): TGTGCCAGCAGCCCGGACCGGGGTGTACTGTTTTTT.

The table lists this clonotype with many counts. The rearrangement links TRBV27 to TRBJ2-3; 7 bases align to TRBD2. This CDR3 is 14 amino acids long. Germline-derived CDR1 and CDR2 are MNHEY and SMNVEV (reference sequence). With V trimmed by 2 bases and J by 4 bases, 3 bases remained unmatched. The DNA of the CDR3 is TGTGCCAGCAGTTTAAATCGGGAGGCAGATACGCAGTATTTT. It specifies CASSLNREADTQYF.

This clonotype showed up just a few times. The chain is built from TRBV7-2 and TRBJ2-4, with 10 bases aligning to TRBD2. This CDR3 contains 17 residues. CDR1 SGHTA and CDR2 FQGNSA come from the germline V gene. V was clipped by 5 bases and J by 1 base; unmatched bases: 8. This chain's CDR3 is CASSRGLADPAKNIQYF. CDR3 in DNA: TGTGCCAGCAGCCGTGGACTAGCGGACCCGGCCAAAAACATTCAGTACTTC.

This clonotype has ten or more counts. The rearrangement joins TRBV5-1 to TRBJ2-7, with a possible D match to TRBD2 (6 bases). This CDR3 comprises 15 residues. Trimming took 2 bases from V and 3 from J, leaving 15 bases between them. The germline CDR1 and CDR2 sequences are SGHRS and YFSETQ. The CDR3 sequence: CASSFGGAGFYEQYF. As DNA, the CDR3 is TGCGCCAGCAGCTTTGGCGGGGCAGGCTTCTACGAGCAGTACTTC. Using reference TRBV5-1 and TRBJ2-7 for the parts outside the CDR3, the full variable domain is KAGVTQTPRYLIKTRGQQVTLSCSPISGHRSVSWYQQTPGQGLQFLFEYFSETQRNKGNFPGRFSGRQFSNSRSEMNVSTLELGDSALYLCASSFGGAGFYEQYFGPGTRLTVT.

The sample holds many counts of this clonotype. As DNA, the CDR3 is TGCAGCGTTGAAGAGGGCAGGGGTTCACCCCTCCACTTT. This codes for CSVEEGRGSPLHF. The V and J genes are TRBV29-1 and TRBJ1-6, with a tentative D call TRBD1 (6 bases). Trimming removed 0 bases from V and 9 bases from J, with 9 bases in between. Germline V gives CDR1 SQVTM, CDR2 ANQGSEA. The CDR3 is made up of 13 amino acids.

Many counts were recorded for this clonotype. This sequence joins TRBV7-9 and TRBJ2-7; D remains ambiguous. V was shortened by 4 bases and J by 2 bases, with 12 bases between the two germline ends. CDR3 size: 14 residues. The germline V gene has CDR1 SEHNR and CDR2 FQNEAQ (reference sequence). The CDR3 DNA sequence: TGTGCCAGCAGCTACCGTCCCGGTACCTACGAGCAGTACTTC. This encodes CASSYRPGTYEQYF.

This clonotype was seen more than once but under ten times. The chain recombines TRBV7-9 with TRBJ2-5; D is unresolved. The CDR3 length is 15 residues. V was shortened by 0 bases and J by 3 bases, with 11 bases between the two germline ends. Germline V gene data show CDR1 as SEHNR and CDR2 as FQNEAQ (reference sequence). CDR3 in amino acids: CASSLAQGEEETQYF. In DNA form, the CDR3 reads TGTGCCAGCAGCTTAGCGCAAGGAGAGGAAGAGACCCAGTACTTC. The entire variable domain, with the rest obtained from reference TRBV7-9 and TRBJ2-5, is as follows: DTGVSQNPRHKITKRGQNVTFRCDPISEHNRLYWYRQTLGQGPEFLTYFQNEAQLEKSRLLSDRFSAERPKGSFSTLEIQRTEQGDSAMYLCASSLAQGEEETQYFGPGTRLLVL.

This clonotype was detected many times. Compared with germline, one end of the junction differs, possibly owing to a read error. J is TRBJ1-4 and V is TRBV12-3 or TRBV12-4; maybe TRBD1 (5 bases). This CDR3 region has 13 residues. This CDR3 is CASRRTTNEKLFF. The CDR3 DNA reads as TGTGCCAGCAGGAGGACAACGAATGAAAAACTGTTTTTT.

This chain connects TRBV11-2 to TRBJ2-1; the match to TRBD2 covers 12 bases. V was clipped by 2 bases and J by 5 bases; unmatched bases: 10. The CDR3 length is 18 residues. Per germline, CDR1 SGHAT and CDR2 FQNNGV. The chain's CDR3 is CASSLLMGASGRDNEQFF. In DNA form, the CDR3 reads TGTGCCAGCAGCTTACTTATGGGGGCTAGCGGGAGGGACAATGAGCAGTTCTTC.

Ten or more counts support this clonotype. The rearrangement joins TRBV4-1 to TRBJ2-2; TRBD1 is a possible D gene (6 bases). CDR3 length: 14 amino acids. The germline V gene has CDR1 MGHRA and CDR2 YSYEKL. Between the trimmed V and J ends, which lost 3 bases and 3 bases, there was a span of 8 bases. The CDR3 loop is CASSQGTHTGELFF. The CDR3 coding sequence is TGCGCCAGCAGCCAGGGGACACACACCGGGGAGCTGTTTTTT.

This clonotype was seen repeatedly, ten times or more. The gene calls are TRBV5-1 and TRBJ1-5; 10 bases line up with TRBD1. This CDR3 region has 14 residues. V was clipped by 7 bases and J by 0 bases; unmatched bases: 1. Germline V gene sequence: CDR1 SGHRS, CDR2 YFSETQ. CDR3 in DNA: TGCGCCAGCGGGACAGGGGTTAGCAATCAGCCCCAGCATTTT. Protein: CASGTGVSNQPQHF. The complete variable domain, with remaining parts taken from reference TRBV5-1 and TRBJ1-5, reads KAGVTQTPRYLIKTRGQQVTLSCSPISGHRSVSWYQQTPGQGLQFLFEYFSETQRNKGNFPGRFSGRQFSNSRSEMNVSTLELGDSALYLCASGTGVSNQPQHFGDGTRLSIL.

The chain links TRBV15 to TRBJ2-5, with 7 bases fitting TRBD1. This CDR3 comprises 15 residues. Germline assignment: CDR1 LNHNV and CDR2 YYDKDF (reference sequence). The junction had 6 bases not matched to a gene; V was cut back by 2 bases and J by 3 bases. The CDR3: CATSRHPGGEETQYF. CDR3 nucleotides: TGTGCCACCAGCAGACATCCAGGGGGAGAAGAGACCCAGTACTTC.

This clonotype has more than one count but fewer than ten. V is TRBV6-2 or TRBV6-3 and J is TRBJ2-1; tentative D call: TRBD2 (6 bases). Trimming cost V 2 bases and J 4 bases, with 12 bases left between them. The CDR3 has 15 residues. The V gene's germline CDR1 is MNHEY and CDR2 SVGEGT. CDR3 sequence reads: CASSYDWAGYNEQFF. In nucleotides, the CDR3 is TGTGCCAGCAGTTACGACTGGGCGGGATACAATGAGCAGTTCTTC.